Below, 23 T cell receptor beta chains from the same sample are listed, as sequenced in a study of neurological immune-mediated disorders. Each CDR3 protein is one row after TCRdb ran MiXCR on the 5' RACE reads. This repertoire shows approximately 30,000 distinct CDR3 sequences, 20% to 25% found once; its top ten account for 15% to 20%. What was sequenced was PBMCs. These receptor sequences come from a woman in her fifties or sixties in good health.

The chain is built from TRBV2 and TRBJ1-1, with no clear D. Between the trimmed V and J ends, which lost 8 bases and 0 bases, there was a span of 10 bases. The CDR3 extends over 13 amino acids. Looked up from germline, CDR1 is SNHLY and CDR2 is FYNNEI. The CDR3 sequence: CASVPAMNTEAFF. The CDR3, as DNA: TGTGCCAGCGTCCCAGCGATGAACACTGAAGCTTTCTTT.

This clonotype was found many times. This chain connects TRBV20-1 to TRBJ2-7; the match to TRBD2 covers 7 bases. The CDR3 length is 14 residues. Unmatched junction bases numbered 7, after V lost 3 bases and J lost 2 bases. CDR1 DFQATT and CDR2 SNEGSKA come from the germline V gene (reference sequence). The CDR3 loop is CSARERGAPYEQYF. For the CDR3, the DNA is TGCAGTGCTAGGGAGCGGGGAGCTCCCTACGAGCAGTACTTC.

In its sample, this clonotype was seen many times. This chain joins TRBV12-3 or TRBV12-4 and TRBJ2-7, with TRBD1 identical over 9 bases. CDR3 size: 18 residues. Germline trimming cut 6 bases from V and 5 bases from J; bases unmatched to any gene: 20. The CDR3 nucleotides read TGTGCCAGCAGCCGCCTAGGGACAGGGATCTTAACGAGGAACGAGCAGTACTTC. Its protein product is CASSRLGTGILTRNEQYF.

In its sample, this clonotype was seen once. Here the CDR3 DNA reads TGTGCCAGCAGTACTAGCGGTGGGCTTAGCACAGATACGCAGTATTTT. As protein: CASSTSGGLSTDTQYF. This sequence joins TRBV4-2 and TRBJ2-3; 8 positions agree with TRBD2. CDR1 and CDR2 from the germline V gene are LGHNA and YNFKEQ. The CDR3 loop spans 16 amino acids. With 6 bases clipped from V and 0 bases from J, the junction kept 8 bases outside the gene matches.

The chain joins TRBV18 to TRBJ1-2; no clear D. Trimming removed 2 bases from V and 7 bases from J, with 11 bases in between. Germline lookup yields CDR1 KGHSH and CDR2 LQKENI. The CDR3 runs 13 residues. The CDR3 DNA is TGTGCCAGCTCACCAGGGCTAAAAAGTGGCTACACCTTC. Amino acid sequence: CASSPGLKSGYTF. Based on the CDR3 plus reference TRBV18 and TRBJ1-2, the full variable domain is NAGVMQNPRHLVRRRGQEARLRCSPMKGHSHVYWYRQLPEEGLKFMVYLQKENIIDESGMPKERFSAEFPKEGPSILRIQQVVRGDSAAYFCASSPGLKSGYTFGSGTRLTVV.

The chain uses TRBV6-6 and TRBJ1-1, with a tentative D call TRBD1 (5 bases). This CDR3 has 14 amino acids. V lost 2 bases to trimming and J lost 6 bases, with 13 bases between them. Germline CDR1 and CDR2: MNHNY and SVGAGI (reference sequence). In nucleotides, the CDR3 is TGTGCCAGCAGTTACGGCAGATTGGGGGCTGAAGCTTTCTTT. It yields the protein CASSYGRLGAEAFF.

This clonotype was counted ten times or more. V usage is TRBV7-2 and J usage is TRBJ2-3; D not resolved. CDR1 and CDR2 (germline): SGHTA, FQGNSA. The CDR3 contains 12 residues. Trimming pared 6 bases from V and 0 bases from J, leaving 4 bases between. CDR3 nucleotide sequence: TGTGCCAGCAGACAGAGCACAGATACGCAGTATTTT. It specifies CASRQSTDTQYF.

The table lists this clonotype with many counts. The chain couples TRBV2 to TRBJ2-2; 9 nucleotides align to TRBD1. J lost 4 bases, V lost 6 bases, and 6 bases had no gene match. The germline V gene has CDR1 SNHLY and CDR2 FYNNEI. This CDR3 has 15 residues. Here the CDR3 reads CASRQGATGTGELFF. In nucleotides, the CDR3 is TGTGCCAGCAGACAGGGGGCCACGGGCACCGGGGAGCTGTTTTTT.

Many counts were recorded for this clonotype. The chain carries TRBV5-1 and TRBJ1-6; weak D call: TRBD1 (5 bases). There are 14 residues in the CDR3. V was shortened by 0 bases and J by 13 bases, with 14 bases between the two germline ends. CDR1 SGHRS and CDR2 YFSETQ come from the germline V gene. The CDR3 protein is CASSLGEGTWPLHF. DNA of the CDR3: TGCGCCAGCAGCTTGGGGGAGGGGACGTGGCCCCTCCACTTT.

In nucleotides, the CDR3 is TGCGCCAGCAGCCAAGTACTACGCTACGAGCAGTACTTC. It yields the protein CASSQVLRYEQYF. The J gene is TRBJ2-7, the V gene TRBV4-1; D uncertain. Per germline, CDR1 MGHRA and CDR2 YSYEKL. The V and J ends lost 1 base and 3 bases respectively, with 7 bases between them. This CDR3 region has 13 residues.

This clonotype was detected many times. V is TRBV5-1 and J is TRBJ1-1; D is unresolved. CDR1 and CDR2 (germline): SGHRS, YFSETQ. Trimming left V 2 bases short and J 0 bases short, with 8 bases between. The CDR3 loop spans 14 amino acids. The CDR3 DNA follows: TGCGCCAGCAGCTTTGGGGTGGTGAACACTGAAGCTTTCTTT. Protein sequence: CASSFGVVNTEAFF.

This clonotype was seen at least ten times. J is TRBJ1-2 and V is TRBV5-1; D call uncertain. The CDR3 extends over 14 amino acids. Trimming took 4 bases from V and 2 from J, leaving 12 bases between them. Germline V gene lookup returns CDR1 SGHRS and CDR2 YFSETQ. The CDR3 DNA sequence: TGCGCCAGCAGCAACCTGGACGGAAACTATGGCTACACCTTC. Protein: CASSNLDGNYGYTF.

Turning to this clonotype: A clone one base away is much larger, so this may be a read error. The chain recombines TRBV7-2 with TRBJ2-7; 7 bases are a match to TRBD1. The CDR3 is made up of 15 amino acids. The J segment lost 2 bases and the V segment lost 5 bases, leaving 9 bases of the junction unmatched. Germline CDR1 SGHTA, CDR2 FQGNSA. The DNA for the CDR3 is TGTGCCAGCAGCCCCGCGCAGGGGGAAACCTACGAGCAGTACTTC. This sequence encodes CASSPAQGETYEQYF.

CDR3 protein: CASTRSGSLNEQFF. DNA of the CDR3: TGTGCCAGCACCCGAAGCGGGAGCCTTAATGAGCAGTTCTTC. The gene calls are TRBV6-5 and TRBJ2-1, with 8 bases that match TRBD2. Germline assignment: CDR1 MNHEY and CDR2 SVGAGI. The CDR3 runs 14 residues. V shed 7 bases and J 7 bases; nucleotides not matched to a gene: 9.

This clonotype has a count of ten or more. This chain uses TRBV27 with TRBJ2-7; D is uncertain. This CDR3 has 13 residues. Germline V gene sequence: CDR1 MNHEY, CDR2 SMNVEV (reference sequence). Between the trimmed V and J ends, which lost 6 bases and 5 bases, there was a span of 14 bases. The CDR3 DNA sequence: TGTGCCAGCAGCCCGCGTGTAGTGGACGAGCAGTACTTC. Its protein is CASSPRVVDEQYF.

This clonotype was detected many times. The chain couples TRBV5-1 to TRBJ1-2; D possibly corresponds to TRBD1 (6 bases). Trimming took 7 bases from V and 4 from J, leaving 17 bases between them. Germline CDR1 is SGHRS and CDR2 is YFSETQ. The CDR3 length is 14 residues. The CDR3 coding sequence is TGCGCCAGCTCTAACGGGGGCGGAGGCTATGGCTACACCTTC. Its protein is CASSNGGGGYGYTF.

In this sample, this clonotype turned up many times. This rearrangement joins TRBV5-1 to TRBJ2-1; D might be TRBD2 (6 bases). With 3 bases removed from V and 4 bases from J, the gap between germline ends came to 11 bases. This CDR3 has 14 amino acids. The germline gives CDR1 SGHRS, CDR2 YFSETQ. CDR3 DNA: TGCGCCAGCAGCTGGGGGGACCCATACAATGAGCAGTTCTTC. This encodes CASSWGDPYNEQFF.

There are many counts of this clonotype. The chain is built from TRBV9 and TRBJ1-6; D gene ambiguous. CDR1 and CDR2 from the germline V gene are SGDLS and YYNGEE. V was shortened by 5 bases and J by 6 bases, with 12 bases between the two germline ends. The CDR3 runs 14 residues. This CDR3 reads CASSLNSVNSPLHF. In nucleotides, the CDR3 is TGTGCCAGCAGTCTAAACAGCGTTAATTCACCCCTCCACTTT.

This clonotype was seen at least ten times. The V gene is TRBV11-1, the J gene TRBJ1-1; D is uncertain. Germline values: CDR1 SGHAT, CDR2 FQDESV (reference sequence). This CDR3 has 15 residues. Between the trimmed V and J ends, which lost 5 bases and 1 base, there was a span of 14 bases. Written as DNA, the CDR3 is TGTGCCAGCAGCCCAGACCAGGAGCGGAACACTGAAGCTTTCTTT. This sequence encodes CASSPDQERNTEAFF.

Ten or more counts support this clonotype. The chain carries TRBV5-1 and TRBJ2-7; 7 bases are shared with TRBD1. V trimming: 3 bases; J trimming: 0 bases; junction bases outside the gene matches: 3. Germline CDR1 and CDR2: SGHRS and YFSETQ. The CDR3 runs to 14 residues. The DNA for the CDR3 is TGCGCCAGCAGCTACGGGACAGTCTCCTACGAGCAGTACTTC. This encodes CASSYGTVSYEQYF.

This clonotype was observed at least ten times. This chain uses TRBV20-1 with TRBJ2-4; no reliable D call. The ends were cut back, 2 bases at V and 6 bases at J, with 8 bases in the middle. Germline CDR1 reads DFQATT; CDR2 reads SNEGSKA (reference sequence). The CDR3 extends over 12 amino acids. CDR3 coding DNA: TGCAGTGCTAGAAGTCCAGGAAACATTCAGTACTTC. It specifies CSARSPGNIQYF.

This clonotype was counted at least ten times. The chain couples TRBV28 to TRBJ2-7, with 12 bases that match TRBD2. V shed 7 bases, J shed 7 bases, and the junction held 14 bases outside the gene matches. The CDR3 runs to 16 residues. The germline V gene has CDR1 MDHEN and CDR2 SYDVKM. The CDR3 is CASIEVLAGGPREQYF. CDR3 sequence (DNA): TGTGCCAGCATTGAGGTTCTAGCGGGAGGGCCAAGGGAGCAGTACTTC.

This clonotype has ten or more counts. CDR3 DNA: TGCAGTGCTTTAGACAGGGGGCGCGGACCAGATACGCAGTATTTT. Its protein is CSALDRGRGPDTQYF. The chain has TRBV20-1 and TRBJ2-3, with 10 bases aligning to TRBD1. V shed 5 bases and J 4 bases; nucleotides not matched to a gene: 9. CDR1 is DFQATT and CDR2 is SNEGSKA in the germline V gene (reference sequence). The CDR3 spans 15 residues.